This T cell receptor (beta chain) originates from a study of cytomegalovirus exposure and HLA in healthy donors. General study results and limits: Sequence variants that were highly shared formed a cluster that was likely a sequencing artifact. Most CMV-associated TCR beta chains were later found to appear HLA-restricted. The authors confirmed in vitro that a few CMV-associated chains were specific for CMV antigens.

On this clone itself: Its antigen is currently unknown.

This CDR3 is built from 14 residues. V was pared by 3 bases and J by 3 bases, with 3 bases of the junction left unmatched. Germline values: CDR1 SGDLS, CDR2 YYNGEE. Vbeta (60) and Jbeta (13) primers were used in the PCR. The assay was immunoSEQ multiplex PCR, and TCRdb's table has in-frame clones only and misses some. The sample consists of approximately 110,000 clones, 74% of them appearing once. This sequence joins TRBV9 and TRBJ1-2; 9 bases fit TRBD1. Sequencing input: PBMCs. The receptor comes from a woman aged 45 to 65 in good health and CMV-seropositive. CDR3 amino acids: CASSARTGDYGYTF. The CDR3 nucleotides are TGTGCCAGCAGCGCCCGGACAGGGGACTATGGCTACACCTTC.